This T cell receptor (beta chain) was sequenced in a study of Ad26.COV2.S vaccination and SARS-CoV-2 variants. Overall study findings and caveats: Across vaccine and placebo recipients, the breadth of non-spike TCRs was similar. Reportedly, after vaccination the spike-specific CD8+ and CD4+ T cell responses displayed substantial breadth.

The protocol was immunoSEQ multiplex PCR, while the TCRdb copy is restricted to in-frame clones and leaves out a portion. The sample includes 300,000 to 400,000 clones, 80% to 90% of them seen just once. Treatment specified: about 20 received Ad26.COV2.S at low or high dose, single or two shots; five or six received placebo; per-sample allocation not given. The study sampled participants on day 63 after the first vaccine or placebo injection. The vaccine delivered Wuhan-strain SARS-CoV-2 spike through an Ad26 vector. Worth noting for this clone: Its target is unknown.

The clonotype comes from a person between 18 and 65 years old who received the Ad26.COV2.S COVID-19 vaccine or a placebo. Sequencing used peripheral blood, obtained in a trial of Ad26.COV2.S vaccine versus placebo.

CDR3 in DNA: TGTGCCAGTAGTACAGAAGCGGGAGGGCCTAATGCGCAGTATTTT. Its protein product is CASSTEAGGPNAQYF. The V call is TRBV19, the J call TRBJ2-3; 10 nucleotides match TRBD2. V lost 4 bases to trimming and J lost 10 bases; unmatched junction nucleotides: 11. Germline loops: CDR1 LNHDA, CDR2 SQIVND (reference sequence). This CDR3 has 15 residues.